Sequencing of this TCR beta chain was carried out in a study of blood T cell repertoires in COVID-19. Study summary: The United States, Italy and Spain provided the acute and convalescent COVID-19 samples. The cDNA or gDNA used as material had been derived from T cells, B-cell-depleted T cells, or PBMCs.

Original handling: Reference gene primers were amplified, and this amplification served to estimate nucleated cell counts. Clones were read by immunoSEQ multiplex PCR, and TCRdb kept only the in-frame ones, dropping some. Clone size and the V and J calls come from that table; the DNA yielded D and trimming. The sample includes roughly 150,000 clones, about four fifths seen only once; the top ten take under 13%. Germline loops: CDR1 MNHNS, CDR2 SASEGT. V was pared by 1 base and J by 5 bases, with 7 bases of the junction left unmatched. The CDR3 contains 15 residues. The specimen sequenced was peripheral blood. The V gene is TRBV6-1, the J gene TRBJ2-5; TRBD2 aligns across 7 bases. The source is a man aged 70 or older with active or convalescent COVID-19. The CDR3 nucleotides read TGTGCCAGCAGTGAAGATCTGGCGGGAGAGGAGACCCAGTACTTC. Its translation: CASSEDLAGEETQYF.